This T cell receptor beta chain is drawn from a study of cytomegalovirus exposure and HLA in healthy donors. Germline-derived CDR1 and CDR2 are SGHRS and YFSETQ. V was pared by 0 bases and J by 4 bases, with 3 bases of the junction left unmatched. The CDR3 contains 15 residues. PCR primers comprised 60 Vbeta and 13 Jbeta primers. Here immunoSEQ multiplex PCR was the method, and the copy in TCRdb shows in-frame clones only, minus some. The table shows 150,000 to 200,000 clones, with approximately 80% occurring only once. This clonotype was obtained from a middle-aged woman in good health and CMV-seropositive. V usage is TRBV5-1 and J usage is TRBJ2-1, with 8 nucleotides matching TRBD2. Sample: PBMCs. CDR3 bases: TGCGCCAGCAGCTTGGTGGCTAGCGGGTACAATGAGCAGTTCTTC. It translates to CASSLVASGYNEQFF.